This entry features one T cell receptor (beta chain) sequence. Profiled with immunoSEQ multiplex PCR; TCRdb holds only in-frame clones, not every one. The sample shows approximately 69,000 clones, roughly 89% of them seen only once. The sample originates from a study of control samples from healthy donors and cancer patients. The CDR3 runs to 14 residues. Germline V gene sequence: CDR1 SGHTA, CDR2 FQGTGA. J gave up 7 bases and V 2 bases, and 5 bases lay outside the gene matches. This rearrangement joins TRBV7-3 to TRBJ2-1, with 7 bases identical to TRBD2. Sequencing was performed on PBMCs. This clonotype originated in a man in his sixties with colorectal cancer. The CDR3 bases are TGTGCCAGCAGCTTAGGCGGGGGAGTTAATGAGCAGTTCTTC. Its translation is CASSLGGGVNEQFF.